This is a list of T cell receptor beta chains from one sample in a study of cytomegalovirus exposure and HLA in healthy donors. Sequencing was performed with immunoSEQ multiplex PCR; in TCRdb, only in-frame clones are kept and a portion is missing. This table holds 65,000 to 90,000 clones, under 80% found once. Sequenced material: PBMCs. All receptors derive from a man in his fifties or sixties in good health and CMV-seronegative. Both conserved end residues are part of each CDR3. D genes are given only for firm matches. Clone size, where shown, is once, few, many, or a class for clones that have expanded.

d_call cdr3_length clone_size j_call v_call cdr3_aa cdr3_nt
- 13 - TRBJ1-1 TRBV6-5 CASSLGRDTEAFF TGTGCCAGCAGTTTAGGGAGGGACACTGAAGCTTTCTTT
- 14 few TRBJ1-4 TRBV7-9 CASSLARGGEKLFF TGTGCCAGCAGCTTAGCCAGGGGCGGTGAAAAACTGTTTTTT
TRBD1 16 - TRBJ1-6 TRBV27 CATRRGQGTYNSPLHF TGTGCCACCAGGAGGGGACAGGGAACCTATAATTCACCCCTCCACTTT
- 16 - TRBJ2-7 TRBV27 CASSLFGQTSSYEQYF TGTGCCAGCAGTTTATTTGGCCAAACGTCATCCTACGAGCAGTACTTC
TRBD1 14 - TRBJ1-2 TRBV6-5 CASRRQGATYGYTF TGTGCCAGCAGACGACAGGGGGCCACCTATGGCTACACCTTC
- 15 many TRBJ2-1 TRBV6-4 CASSDSAGSYNEQFF TGTGCCAGCAGTGACTCAGCGGGCTCCTACAATGAGCAGTTCTTC
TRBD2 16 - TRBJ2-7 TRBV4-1 CASSQEASGGANEQYF TGCGCCAGCAGCCAAGAGGCTAGCGGGGGGGCCAACGAGCAGTACTTC
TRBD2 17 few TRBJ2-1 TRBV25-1 CASSEFRGTSGGGEQFF TGTGCCAGCAGTGAATTTAGGGGGACTAGCGGGGGGGGTGAGCAGTTCTTC
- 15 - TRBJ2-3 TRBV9 CASSVGLQHTDTQYF TGTGCCAGCAGCGTAGGACTACAGCACACAGATACGCAGTATTTT
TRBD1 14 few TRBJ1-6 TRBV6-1 CATLTGQGYSPLHF TGTGCCACCCTGACGGGACAGGGGTATTCACCCCTCCACTTT
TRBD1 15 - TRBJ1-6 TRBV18 CASSPPGQGNSPLHF TGTGCCAGCTCACCACCAGGACAGGGGAATTCACCCCTCCACTTT
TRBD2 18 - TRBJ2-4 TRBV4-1 CASSQGPAGGPAKNIQYF TGCGCCAGCAGCCAAGGGCCTGCGGGGGGGCCCGCCAAAAACATTCAGTACTTC
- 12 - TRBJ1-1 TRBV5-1 CASSLFTIGAFF TGTGCCAGCAGCTTGTTCACTATCGGGGCTTTCTTT
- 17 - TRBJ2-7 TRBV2 CASSERGSDVGGIRQYF TGTGCCAGCAGTGAACGGGGGTCTGACGTCGGTGGGATTAGGCAGTACTTC
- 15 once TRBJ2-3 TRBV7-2 CASSQGGESTDTQYF TGTGCCAGCAGCCAGGGCGGCGAGAGCACAGATACGCAGTATTTT
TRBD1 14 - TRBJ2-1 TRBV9 CASSTGDSHNEQFF TGTGCCAGCAGCACAGGGGACAGCCACAATGAGCAGTTCTTC
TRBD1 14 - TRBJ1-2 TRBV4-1 CASSRLNRGQGYTF TGCGCCAGCAGCCGGCTGAACAGGGGGCAGGGCTACACCTTC
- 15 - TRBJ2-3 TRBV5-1 CASSLWGGPEDTQYF TGCGCCAGCAGCTTGTGGGGGGGGCCGGAAGATACGCAGTATTTT
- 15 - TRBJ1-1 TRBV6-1 CASNRELTSNTEAFF TGTGCCAGTAACAGGGAGCTAACGTCCAACACTGAAGCTTTCTTT
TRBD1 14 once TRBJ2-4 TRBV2 CASSEDRGNNIQYF TGTGCCAGCAGTGAAGACAGGGGTAATAACATTCAGTACTTC
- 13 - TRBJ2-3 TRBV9 CASSPGGTDTQYF TGTGCCAGCAGCCCCGGGGGCACAGATACGCAGTATTTT
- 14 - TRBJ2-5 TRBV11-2 CASSPPPGGETQYF TGTGCCAGCAGCCCTCCTCCGGGCGGGGAGACCCAGTACTTC
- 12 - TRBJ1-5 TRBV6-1 CASSGENQPQHF TGTGCCAGCAGTGGGGAGAATCAGCCCCAGCATTTT
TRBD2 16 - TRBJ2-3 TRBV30 CAWSVGLAGHTDTQYF TGTGCCTGGAGTGTAGGACTAGCGGGGCACACAGATACGCAGTATTTT
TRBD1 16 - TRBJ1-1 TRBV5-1 CASSLAQGARGTEAFF TGCGCCAGCAGCTTGGCTCAGGGGGCGCGAGGAACTGAAGCTTTCTTT
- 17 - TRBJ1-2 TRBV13 CASSINGGVGANYGYTF TGTGCCAGCAGCATAAACGGGGGAGTAGGGGCTAACTATGGCTACACCTTC
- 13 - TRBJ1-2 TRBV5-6 CASSSLFLGGYTF TGTGCCAGCAGCTCTCTTTTTTTGGGCGGCTACACCTTC
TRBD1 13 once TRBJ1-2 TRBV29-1 CSAILGQGSGYTF TGCAGCGCCATATTGGGACAGGGATCTGGCTACACCTTC
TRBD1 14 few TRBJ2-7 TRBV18 CASSPPQGAYEQYF TGTGCCAGCTCCCCACCCCAGGGGGCCTACGAGCAGTACTTC
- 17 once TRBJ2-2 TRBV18 CASSPRLRGPNTGELFF TGTGCCAGCTCACCACGTCTCAGGGGTCCCAACACCGGGGAGCTGTTTTTT
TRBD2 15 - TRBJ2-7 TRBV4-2 CASSQGLAGSYEQYF TGTGCCAGCAGCCAAGGACTAGCGGGCTCCTACGAGCAGTACTTC
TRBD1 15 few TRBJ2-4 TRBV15 CATRDRKGAKNIQYF TGTGCCACCAGGGACAGGAAAGGCGCCAAAAACATTCAGTACTTC